These 28 T cell receptor beta chains came from one sample sequenced in a study of cytomegalovirus exposure and HLA in healthy donors. 60 Vbeta and 13 Jbeta primers were used in PCR. The method was immunoSEQ multiplex PCR; TCRdb's version includes in-frame clones alone and lacks a portion of them. Among about 130,000 clones listed, around two thirds were seen once. The sequenced sample consisted of PBMCs. Receptor source: a woman in her fifties or sixties in good health and CMV-seropositive.

The chain has TRBV28 and TRBJ1-1, with TRBD1 as a possible D gene (5 bases). Germline assignment: CDR1 MDHEN and CDR2 SYDVKM. V lost 6 bases and J 1 base, leaving 12 bases between the germline ends. The CDR3 loop spans 14 amino acids. CDR3 in DNA: TGTGCCAGCAGCCTGACAGTTGAGAACACTGAAGCTTTCTTT. Its translation: CASSLTVENTEAFF.

This clone was detected only a few times. The chain carries TRBV6-5 and TRBJ1-2; 7 nucleotides line up with TRBD1. Unmatched junction bases numbered 4, after V lost 7 bases and J lost 8 bases. Germline CDR1 MNHEY, CDR2 SVGAGI. This CDR3 region has 11 residues. The CDR3 sequence: CASMRQGGYTF. CDR3 nucleotides: TGTGCCAGCATGAGACAGGGCGGCTACACCTTC.

This CDR3 reads CASSRQENYGYTF. The CDR3 DNA reads as TGTGCCAGCAGCCGACAGGAGAACTATGGCTACACCTTC. The rearrangement joins TRBV4-2 to TRBJ1-2, with D possibly being TRBD1 (6 bases). Germline V CDR1 and CDR2: LGHNA, YNFKEQ. The CDR3 length is 13 residues. Trimming removed 4 bases at V and 2 bases at J, with 8 bases between.

This sequence joins TRBV6-6 and TRBJ1-1; D is uncertain. The CDR3 spans 12 residues. V was clipped by 0 bases and J by 10 bases, with 9 bases between them. Germline V gene sequence: CDR1 MNHNY, CDR2 SVGAGI (reference sequence). CDR3 in DNA: TGTGCCAGCAGTTACTCCGGGGTAGGAGCTTTCTTT. Encoded protein: CASSYSGVGAFF.

This clone appeared a single time. The genes are TRBV4-2 and TRBJ2-5; 14 nucleotides align to TRBD2. The CDR3 covers 17 residues. The germline CDR1 and CDR2 sequences are LGHNA and YNFKEQ. The trim removed 2 bases at V and 4 bases at J, leaving 6 bases unmatched. The CDR3 nucleotides read TGTGCCAGCAGCCAATCGACTAGCGGGAGGGCCGGAGAGACCCAGTACTTC. This encodes CASSQSTSGRAGETQYF.

J is TRBJ1-2 and V is TRBV5-6, with 7 bases lining up with TRBD1. Losses at the gene ends were 1 base for V and 0 bases for J; bases not matched to a gene: 3. Germline assignment: CDR1 SGHDT and CDR2 YYEEEE. The CDR3 covers 15 residues. The CDR3 loop reads CASSLFDRANYGYTF. Written as DNA, the CDR3 is TGTGCCAGCAGCTTGTTCGACAGGGCTAACTATGGCTACACCTTC.

This clone showed up just a few times. The chain has TRBV6-1 and TRBJ2-6; perhaps TRBD2 as D (5 bases). The CDR3 totals 14 residues. Germline assignment: CDR1 MNHNS and CDR2 SASEGT. The ends were cut back, 4 bases at V and 1 base at J, with 5 bases in the middle. The CDR3 protein is CASSGTSGANVLTF. CDR3 nucleotide sequence: TGTGCCAGCAGTGGGACTTCTGGGGCCAACGTCCTGACTTTC.

This clone was seen a handful of times. This chain uses TRBV7-3 with TRBJ1-5; 10 bases are shared with TRBD1. Trimming at V came to 3 bases and at J to 4 bases, leaving 3 bases not matched to a gene. The germline gives CDR1 SGHTA, CDR2 FQGTGA. The CDR3 loop spans 15 amino acids. As DNA, the CDR3 is TGTGCCAGCAGCTTGGGACAGGGGACAAATCAGCCCCAGCATTTT. Translation gives CASSLGQGTNQPQHF.

CDR3 DNA sequence: TGTGCCAGCAGTTCTACGGCTAGCTACGAGCAGTACTTC. Its protein is CASSSTASYEQYF. V gene TRBV6-6 combines with J gene TRBJ2-7; D unresolved. The CDR3 runs to 13 residues. In germline, CDR1 is MNHNY, CDR2 SVGAGI (reference sequence). The V and J ends lost 4 bases and 3 bases respectively, with 10 bases between them.

The chain recombines TRBV27 with TRBJ2-5, with D possibly TRBD1 on 6 matching bases. This CDR3 spans 14 amino acids. Trimming shortened V by 4 bases and J by 3 bases, and 12 bases separated the two germline ends. Germline V lookup: CDR1 MNHEY, CDR2 SMNVEV (reference sequence). CDR3 in DNA: TGTGCCAGCAGTTCCCTTTACAGGGAAGAGACCCAGTACTTC. Its translation: CASSSLYREETQYF.

The J gene is TRBJ1-3, the V gene TRBV28; D is uncertain. Trimming removed 5 bases from V and 2 bases from J, with 4 bases in between. CDR1 and CDR2 from the germline V gene are MDHEN and SYDVKM. This CDR3 contains 12 residues. The CDR3 reads CASSTTGNTIYF. CDR3 DNA: TGTGCCAGCAGTACAACTGGAAACACCATATATTTT.

The V gene is TRBV9, the J gene TRBJ2-2, with 8 bases aligning to TRBD2. Germline V CDR1 and CDR2: SGDLS, YYNGEE. Trimming cost V 6 bases and J 8 bases; bases outside gene matches: 15. The CDR3 runs to 16 residues. The CDR3 DNA follows: TGTGCCAGCAATCTGCCGGGACTAGGGATGGCTGGGGAGCTGTTTTTT. As protein: CASNLPGLGMAGELFF.

The rearrangement joins TRBV7-8 to TRBJ1-2, with 10 positions matching TRBD1. This CDR3 has 14 residues. CDR1 and CDR2 (germline): SGHVS, FQNEAQ. V lost 5 bases, J lost 2 bases, and 2 bases stayed unmatched. The DNA for the CDR3 is TGTGCCAGCAGCAAGGGACAGGGGAACTATGGCTACACCTTC. Its translation: CASSKGQGNYGYTF.

The chain's CDR3 is CASSHGLAGGNEQFF. In DNA form, the CDR3 reads TGTGCCAGCAGCCACGGACTAGCGGGAGGAAATGAGCAGTTCTTC. V is TRBV6-5 and J is TRBJ2-1, with 14 bases fitting TRBD2. This CDR3 has 15 amino acids. The V gene's germline CDR1 is MNHEY and CDR2 SVGAGI. Trimming removed 6 bases from V and 7 bases from J; junction bases left unmatched: 5.

This clone was detected only once. Here the CDR3 reads CASSLQGRQPQHF. The CDR3 bases are TGTGCCAGCAGTTTACAGGGAAGACAGCCCCAGCATTTT. The chain carries TRBV27 and TRBJ1-5; TRBD1 might be the D (5 bases). V lost 2 bases and J 7 bases, leaving 9 bases between the germline ends. Germline V gene lookup returns CDR1 MNHEY and CDR2 SMNVEV (reference sequence). This CDR3 contains 13 residues.

V and J are TRBV5-8 and TRBJ1-2; no clear D gene. V was cut by 6 bases and J by 5 bases, with 17 bases left in between. This CDR3 has 14 residues. Germline values: CDR1 SGHTS, CDR2 YDEGEE. Here the CDR3 reads CASTPVGDRYGYTF. The CDR3, as DNA: TGTGCCAGCACCCCGGTCGGGGATCGGTATGGCTACACCTTC.

The gene calls are TRBV28 and TRBJ1-5, with D unresolved. The V gene's germline CDR1 is MDHEN and CDR2 SYDVKM. This CDR3 is 12 amino acids long. V dropped 2 bases and J dropped 6 bases, with 5 bases sitting between them. The CDR3 DNA sequence: TGTGCCAGCAGTTTACTCGGTCAGCCCCAGCATTTT. Translated: CASSLLGQPQHF. Drawing the rest from reference TRBV28 and TRBJ1-5, the complete variable domain is DVKVTQSSRYLVKRTGEKVFLECVQDMDHENMFWYRQDPGLGLRLIYFSYDVKMKEKGDIPEGYSVSREKKERFSLILESASTNQTSMYLCASSLLGQPQHFGDGTRLSIL.

This rearrangement joins TRBV2 to TRBJ2-7, with 7 bases that match TRBD1. This CDR3 is built from 12 residues. Germline V CDR1 and CDR2: SNHLY, FYNNEI. J was trimmed by 7 bases and V by 4 bases; bases with no gene match: 4. In DNA, the CDR3 is TGTGCCAGCAGTGGACAGGGTTGTGAGCAGTACTTC. Its translation: CASSGQGCEQYF.

The chain couples TRBV18 to TRBJ2-7, with 12 bases fitting TRBD2. The germline CDR1 and CDR2 sequences are KGHSH and LQKENI. The ends lost 5 bases at V and 5 bases at J; junction bases unmatched: 7. The CDR3 is 15 residues long. The CDR3 bases are TGTGCCAGCTCAAAGACTAGCGGGAGTCTGGACGAGCAGTACTTC. Protein sequence: CASSKTSGSLDEQYF.

The genes are TRBV2 and TRBJ2-3; TRBD2 matches at 13 bases. The CDR3 covers 15 residues. V shed 7 bases and J 9 bases; nucleotides not matched to a gene: 10. The V gene's germline CDR1 is SNHLY and CDR2 FYNNEI. The CDR3, as DNA: TGTGCCAGCAACAAACGACTAGCGGGAGGTGGCACGCAGTATTTT. Encoded protein: CASNKRLAGGGTQYF.

This clone was observed a few times. The V gene is TRBV19, the J gene TRBJ1-2, with D possibly being TRBD1 (6 bases). This CDR3 region has 14 residues. V gave up 6 bases and J gave up 2 bases, with 13 bases separating them. Per the germline V gene, CDR1 is LNHDA and CDR2 is SQIVND (reference sequence). The CDR3 sequence: CASRTLDRNYGYTF. CDR3 DNA sequence: TGTGCCAGTAGAACCCTTGACAGGAACTATGGCTACACCTTC.

Turning to this clone: Given the absence of the conserved phenylalanine or tryptophan at the CDR3 end, a read error is likely. The chain recombines TRBV29-1 with TRBJ1-1; D may be TRBD1 (5 bases). V was clipped by 7 bases and J by 4 bases, with 13 bases between them. In germline, CDR1 is SQVTM, CDR2 ANQGSEA. The CDR3 extends over 12 amino acids. In DNA form, the CDR3 reads TGCAGCGCCGGGGGGGGAGCCACTGAAGCTTTCCTT. The encoded protein is CSAGGGATEAFL.

The chain couples TRBV25-1 to TRBJ1-5, with D possibly TRBD1 on 6 matching bases. There are 13 residues in the CDR3. The V gene lost 4 bases and the J gene lost 7 bases, with 11 bases spanning the gap. Germline CDR1 and CDR2: MGHDK and SYGVNS. This CDR3 reads CASSGVQGQPQHF. The CDR3 region has the DNA TGTGCCAGCAGTGGGGTACAGGGCCAGCCCCAGCATTTT.

The chain combines TRBV5-1 with TRBJ1-2; D not certain. Trimming cost V 3 bases and J 7 bases, with 10 bases left between them. This CDR3 has 12 amino acids. Germline CDR1 is SGHRS and CDR2 is YFSETQ. CDR3 bases: TGCGCCAGCAGCTCGCAAGGAGTTGGCTACACCTTC. Its translation: CASSSQGVGYTF.

The rearrangement links TRBV6-1 to TRBJ2-5; possibly TRBD1 for D (5 bases). Gene TRBJ2-7 matches the end of the DNA better, so the J call may be wrong. The CDR3 runs to 12 residues. From germline, CDR1 is MNHNS and CDR2 SASEGT. CDR3 amino acids: CASKKTGYEQYF. The CDR3 DNA reads TGTGCCAGCAAAAAAACAGGCTACGAGCAGTACTTC.

The chain links TRBV5-1 to TRBJ1-3, with 9 bases aligning to TRBD1. Germline CDR1 reads SGHRS; CDR2 reads YFSETQ. CDR3 size: 15 residues. Germline trimming cut 3 bases from V and 2 bases from J; bases unmatched to any gene: 3. CDR3 loop: CASSSTGGTGNTIYF. CDR3 bases: TGCGCCAGCAGCTCCACAGGGGGCACTGGAAACACCATATATTTT.

Here the CDR3 DNA reads TGTGCCAGCAGTGAAATTCGGAATCAGCCCCAGCATTTT. Translating gives CASSEIRNQPQHF. V usage is TRBV6-1 and J usage is TRBJ1-5; D uncertain. CDR3 length equals 13 residues. The germline V gene has CDR1 MNHNS and CDR2 SASEGT. V lost 2 bases and J lost 4, with 6 bases in between.

This clone has more than one count but fewer than ten. V usage is TRBV10-1 and J usage is TRBJ1-2; D is perhaps TRBD1 (6 bases). Germline V lookup: CDR1 WNHNN, CDR2 SYGVQD (reference sequence). The CDR3 extends over 14 amino acids. Trimming shortened V by 0 bases and J by 4 bases, and 9 bases separated the two germline ends. CDR3 nucleotides: TGCGCCAGCAGTGAGTCCGGACAGTGCTATGGCTACACCTTC. Translation: CASSESGQCYGYTF.